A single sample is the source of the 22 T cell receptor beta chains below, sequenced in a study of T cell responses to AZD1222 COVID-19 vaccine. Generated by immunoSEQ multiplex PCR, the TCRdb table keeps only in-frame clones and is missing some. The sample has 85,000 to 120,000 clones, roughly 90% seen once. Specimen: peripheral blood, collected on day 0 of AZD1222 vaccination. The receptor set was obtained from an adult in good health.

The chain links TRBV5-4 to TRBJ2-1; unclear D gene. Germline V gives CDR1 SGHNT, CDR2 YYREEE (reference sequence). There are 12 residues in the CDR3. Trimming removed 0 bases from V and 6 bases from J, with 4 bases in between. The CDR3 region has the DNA TGTGCCAGCAGCTTGGAAATCAATGAGCAGTTCTTC. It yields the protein CASSLEINEQFF.

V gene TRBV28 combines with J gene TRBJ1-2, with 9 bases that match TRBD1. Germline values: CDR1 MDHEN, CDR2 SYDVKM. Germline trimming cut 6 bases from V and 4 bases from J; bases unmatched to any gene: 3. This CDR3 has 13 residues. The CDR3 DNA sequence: TGTGCCAGCAGAACAGGGGGCAGCTATGGCTACACCTTC. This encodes CASRTGGSYGYTF.

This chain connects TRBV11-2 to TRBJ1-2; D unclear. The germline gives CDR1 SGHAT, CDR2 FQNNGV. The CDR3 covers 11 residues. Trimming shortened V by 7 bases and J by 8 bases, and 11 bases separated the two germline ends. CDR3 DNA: TGTGCCAGCACCTCGGGGAAGGGCTACACCTTC. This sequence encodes CASTSGKGYTF.

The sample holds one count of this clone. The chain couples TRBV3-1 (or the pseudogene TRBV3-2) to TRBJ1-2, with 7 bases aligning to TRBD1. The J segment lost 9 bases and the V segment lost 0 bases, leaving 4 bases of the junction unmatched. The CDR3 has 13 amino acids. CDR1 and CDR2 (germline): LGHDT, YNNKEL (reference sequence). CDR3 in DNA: TGTGCCAGCAGCCAAGACAGGGGGTTTAGCTACACCTTC. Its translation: CASSQDRGFSYTF.

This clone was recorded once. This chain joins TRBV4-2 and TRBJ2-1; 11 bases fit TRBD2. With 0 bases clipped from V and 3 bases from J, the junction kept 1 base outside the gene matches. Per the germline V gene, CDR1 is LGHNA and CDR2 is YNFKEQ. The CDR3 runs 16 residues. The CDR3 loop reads CASSQDLAGGYNEQFF. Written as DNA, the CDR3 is TGTGCCAGCAGCCAAGATCTAGCGGGAGGCTACAATGAGCAGTTCTTC.

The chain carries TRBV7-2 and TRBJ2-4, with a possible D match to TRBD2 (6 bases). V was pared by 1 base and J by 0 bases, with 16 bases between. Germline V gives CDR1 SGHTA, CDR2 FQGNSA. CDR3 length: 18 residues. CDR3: CASSLVGNSGIAKNIQYF. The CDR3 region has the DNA TGTGCCAGCAGCTTAGTTGGTAATAGCGGAATAGCCAAAAACATTCAGTACTTC.

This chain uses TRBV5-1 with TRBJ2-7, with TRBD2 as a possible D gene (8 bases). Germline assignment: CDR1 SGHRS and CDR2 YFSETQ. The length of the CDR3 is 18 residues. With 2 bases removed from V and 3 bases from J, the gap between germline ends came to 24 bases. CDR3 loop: CASSFQGGATSANYEQYF. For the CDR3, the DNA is TGCGCCAGCAGCTTCCAGGGGGGGGCGACTAGCGCAAACTACGAGCAGTACTTC. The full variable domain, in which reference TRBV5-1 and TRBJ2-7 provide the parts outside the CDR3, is KAGVTQTPRYLIKTRGQQVTLSCSPISGHRSVSWYQQTPGQGLQFLFEYFSETQRNKGNFPGRFSGRQFSNSRSEMNVSTLELGDSALYLCASSFQGGATSANYEQYFGPGTRLTVT.

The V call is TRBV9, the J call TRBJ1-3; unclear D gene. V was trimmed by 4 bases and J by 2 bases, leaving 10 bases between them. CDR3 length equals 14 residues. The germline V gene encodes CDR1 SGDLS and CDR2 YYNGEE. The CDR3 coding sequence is TGTGCCAGCAGCCCTCGGCCAACTGGAAACACCATATATTTT. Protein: CASSPRPTGNTIYF.

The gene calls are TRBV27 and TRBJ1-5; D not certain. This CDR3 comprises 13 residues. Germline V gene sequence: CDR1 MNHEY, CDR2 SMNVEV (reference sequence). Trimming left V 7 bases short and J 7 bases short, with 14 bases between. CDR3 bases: TGTGCCAGCACCACCCTGGTAGGCCAGCCCCAGCATTTT. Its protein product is CASTTLVGQPQHF.

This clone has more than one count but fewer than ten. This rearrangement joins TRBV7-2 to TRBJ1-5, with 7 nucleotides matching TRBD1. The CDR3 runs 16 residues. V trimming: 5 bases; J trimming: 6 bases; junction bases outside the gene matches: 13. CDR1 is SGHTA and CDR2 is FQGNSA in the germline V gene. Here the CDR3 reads CASSPSGGRTGQPQHF. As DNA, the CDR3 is TGTGCCAGCAGCCCGAGCGGGGGGCGGACAGGTCAGCCCCAGCATTTT.

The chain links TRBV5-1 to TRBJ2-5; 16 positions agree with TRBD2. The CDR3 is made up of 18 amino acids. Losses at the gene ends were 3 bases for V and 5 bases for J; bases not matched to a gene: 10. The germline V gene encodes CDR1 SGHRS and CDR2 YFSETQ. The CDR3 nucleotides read TGCGCCAGCAGCTCGGGGACTAGCGGGAGGGCCATTTCTGAGACCCAGTACTTC. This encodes CASSSGTSGRAISETQYF.

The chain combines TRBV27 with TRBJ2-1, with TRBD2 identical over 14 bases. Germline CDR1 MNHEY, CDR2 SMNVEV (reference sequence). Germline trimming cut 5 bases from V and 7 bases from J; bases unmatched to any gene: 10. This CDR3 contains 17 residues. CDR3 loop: CASSLYRTSGRWNEQFF. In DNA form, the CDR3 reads TGTGCCAGCAGTCTGTACCGGACTAGCGGGAGGTGGAATGAGCAGTTCTTC.

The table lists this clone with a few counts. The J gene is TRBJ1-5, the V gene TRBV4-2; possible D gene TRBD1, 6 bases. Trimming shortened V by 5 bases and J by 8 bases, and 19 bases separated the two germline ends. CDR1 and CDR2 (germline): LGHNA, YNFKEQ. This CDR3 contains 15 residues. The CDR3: CASSADTGRMEPQHF. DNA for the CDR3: TGTGCCAGCAGCGCAGATACAGGGAGGATGGAGCCCCAGCATTTT.

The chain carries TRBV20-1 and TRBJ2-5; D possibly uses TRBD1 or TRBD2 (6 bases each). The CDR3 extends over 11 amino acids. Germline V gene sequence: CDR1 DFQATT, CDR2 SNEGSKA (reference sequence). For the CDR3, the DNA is TGCGGGGGGCGCCGAGGGGAGACCCAGTACTTC. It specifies CGGRRGETQYF.

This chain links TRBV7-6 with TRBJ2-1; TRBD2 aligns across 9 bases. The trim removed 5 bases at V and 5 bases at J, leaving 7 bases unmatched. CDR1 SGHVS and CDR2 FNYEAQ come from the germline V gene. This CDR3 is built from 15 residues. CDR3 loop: CASSPLSGSDNEQFF. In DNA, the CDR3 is TGTGCCAGCAGCCCACTTAGCGGGAGTGACAATGAGCAGTTCTTC. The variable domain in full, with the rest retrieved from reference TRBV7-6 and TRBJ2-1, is GAGVSQSPRYKVTKRGQDVALRCDPISGHVSLYWYRQALGQGPEFLTYFNYEAQQDKSGLPNDRFSAERPEGSISTLTIQRTEQRDSAMYRCASSPLSGSDNEQFFGPGTRLTVL.

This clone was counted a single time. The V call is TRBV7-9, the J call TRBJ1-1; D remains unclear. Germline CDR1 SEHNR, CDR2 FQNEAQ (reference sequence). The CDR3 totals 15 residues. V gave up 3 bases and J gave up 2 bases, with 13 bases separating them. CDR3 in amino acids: CASSFYAGINTEAFF. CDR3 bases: TGTGCCAGCAGCTTTTATGCGGGGATAAACACTGAAGCTTTCTTT. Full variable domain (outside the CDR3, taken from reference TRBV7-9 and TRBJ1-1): DTGVSQNPRHKITKRGQNVTFRCDPISEHNRLYWYRQTLGQGPEFLTYFQNEAQLEKSRLLSDRFSAERPKGSFSTLEIQRTEQGDSAMYLCASSFYAGINTEAFFGQGTRLTVV.

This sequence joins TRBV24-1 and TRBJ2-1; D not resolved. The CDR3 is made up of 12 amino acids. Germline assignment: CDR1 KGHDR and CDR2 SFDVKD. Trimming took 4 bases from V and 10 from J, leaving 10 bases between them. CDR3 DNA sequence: TGTGCCACCAGTGACCCCCCCACCGAGCAGTTCTTC. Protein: CATSDPPTEQFF.

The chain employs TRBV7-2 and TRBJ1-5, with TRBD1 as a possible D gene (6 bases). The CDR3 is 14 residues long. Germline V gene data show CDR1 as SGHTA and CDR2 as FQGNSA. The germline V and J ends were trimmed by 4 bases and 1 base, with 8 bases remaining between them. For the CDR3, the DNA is TGTGCCAGCAGCTGGCAGGGGAGCAATCAGCCCCAGCATTTT. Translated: CASSWQGSNQPQHF.

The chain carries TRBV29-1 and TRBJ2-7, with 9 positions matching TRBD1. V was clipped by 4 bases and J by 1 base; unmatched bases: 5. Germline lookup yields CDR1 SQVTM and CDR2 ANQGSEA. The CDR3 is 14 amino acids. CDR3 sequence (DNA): TGCAGCGTTGTTGGGACAGGGAGATCCTACGAGCAGTACTTC. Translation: CSVVGTGRSYEQYF.

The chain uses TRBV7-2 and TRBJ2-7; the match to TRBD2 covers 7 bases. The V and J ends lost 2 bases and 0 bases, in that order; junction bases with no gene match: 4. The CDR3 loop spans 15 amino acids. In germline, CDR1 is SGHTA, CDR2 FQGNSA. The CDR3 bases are TGTGCCAGCAGCTTAAGCGGGGTTAGCTCCTACGAGCAGTACTTC. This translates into CASSLSGVSSYEQYF.

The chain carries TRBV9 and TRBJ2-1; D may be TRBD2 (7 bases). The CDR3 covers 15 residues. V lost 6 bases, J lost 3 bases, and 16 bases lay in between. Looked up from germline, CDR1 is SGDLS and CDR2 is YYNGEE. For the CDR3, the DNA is TGTGCCAGCACCAGGGGCGGGAGCGACTACAATGAGCAGTTCTTC. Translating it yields CASTRGGSDYNEQFF.

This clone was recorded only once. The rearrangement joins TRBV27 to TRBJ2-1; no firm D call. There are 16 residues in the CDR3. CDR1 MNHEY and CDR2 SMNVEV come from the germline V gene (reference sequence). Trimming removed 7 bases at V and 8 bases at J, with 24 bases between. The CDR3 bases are TGTGCCAGCACCACGACTGACCTAAGGGTTAAGGATGAGCAGTTCTTC. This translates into CASTTTDLRVKDEQFF.